The clone carrying this T cell receptor beta chain was found many times. The sample originates from a study of T cells in Graves' hyperthyroidism and ophthalmopathy. Exclusion of patients followed from uncontrolled infection, other autoimmune disease, pregnancy or lactation. TCR beta CDR3 regions were amplified from RNA. Researchers ran a first-round RT-PCR on the TCR CDR3 using the HTBI primer set. Using its own MiXCR run on the multiplex PCR reads, TCRdb lists one record per CDR3 protein. The table lists fewer than 750,000 distinct CDR3 sequences, about 14% of them singletons. V was cut by 3 bases and J by 4 bases, with 9 bases left in between. This CDR3 has 14 amino acids. Per germline, CDR1 SGHTA and CDR2 FQGTGA.

This clonotype was sampled from a woman in her fifties or sixties with Graves' ophthalmopathy. The J gene is TRBJ2-2, the V gene TRBV7-3; D possibly corresponds to TRBD2 (6 bases). Sequencing used blood. The CDR3 here is CASSLPGVTGELFF. As DNA, the CDR3 is TGTGCCAGCAGCTTGCCGGGGGTCACCGGGGAGCTGTTTTTT.